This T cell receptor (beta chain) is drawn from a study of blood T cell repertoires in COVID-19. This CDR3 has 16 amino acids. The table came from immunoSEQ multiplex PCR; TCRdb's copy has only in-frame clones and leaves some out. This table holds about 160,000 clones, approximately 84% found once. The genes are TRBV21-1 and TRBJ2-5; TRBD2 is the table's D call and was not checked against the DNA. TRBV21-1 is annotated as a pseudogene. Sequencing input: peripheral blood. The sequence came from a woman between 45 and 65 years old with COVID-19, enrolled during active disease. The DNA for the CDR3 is TGTGCCAGCAGCCCAAAGATTCCCCGGGGACAAGAGACCCAGTACTTC. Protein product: CASSPKIPRGQETQYF.